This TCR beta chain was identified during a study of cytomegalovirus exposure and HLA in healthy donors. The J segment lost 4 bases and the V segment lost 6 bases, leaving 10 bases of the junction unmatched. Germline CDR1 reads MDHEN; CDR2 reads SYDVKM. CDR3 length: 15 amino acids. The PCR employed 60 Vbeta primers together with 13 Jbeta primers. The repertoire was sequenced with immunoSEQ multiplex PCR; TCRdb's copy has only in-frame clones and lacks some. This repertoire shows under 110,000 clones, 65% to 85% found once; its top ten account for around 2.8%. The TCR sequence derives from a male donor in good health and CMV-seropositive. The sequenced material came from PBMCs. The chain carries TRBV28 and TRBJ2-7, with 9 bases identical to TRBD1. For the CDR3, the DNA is TGTGCCAGCAGGACTCCCGGGACAGGGCTTTACGAGCAGTACTTC. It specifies CASRTPGTGLYEQYF.